This T cell receptor beta chain was identified during a study of CD8+CD57+ T cells in acquired aplastic anemia. Turning to the study itself: When averaged, DNA from sorted CD4+ and CD8+ cells came to around 3.1 ug. Study-wide findings and caveats: Controls and patients did not differ significantly in CD8+ Simpson's diversity. Patients had approximately 29 CD8+ CDR3 sequences in common with controls (the shared set).

Concerning this clonotype: The antigen is undetermined.

By flow cytometry, patients selected for sequencing had shown an expansion of CD8+CD57+ cells. Severe acquired aplastic anemia affected all patients. TCR beta VDJ and CDR3 were profiled, and genomic DNA was the template. Each CDR3 protein is one row after TCRdb ran MiXCR on the reads. This table holds 200,000 to 250,000 distinct CDR3 sequences, about half found once. Germline values: CDR1 SNHLY, CDR2 FYNNEI. Trimming removed 4 bases from V and 5 bases from J, with 15 bases in between. There are 16 residues in the CDR3. Source material: sorted CD4+, CD8+, or CD8+CD57+ T cells (not recorded which) from PBMCs. The clonotype was recovered from a human donor with aplastic anemia. The rearrangement links TRBV2 to TRBJ1-6, with a tentative D call TRBD1 (5 bases). The CDR3 region has the DNA TGTGCCAGCAGTGCTCGACGACAGAATGATAATTCACCCCTCCACTTT. As protein: CASSARRQNDNSPLHF.